There are many counts of the clone carrying this T cell receptor beta chain. Its antigen is still unknown. RNA extraction and reverse transcription yielded cDNA as sequencing template. Clones were read by immunoSEQ multiplex PCR, and TCRdb kept only the in-frame ones, dropping some. This sample carries about 140,000 clones, 51% of them seen once, and the ten largest clones take roughly 0.99%. This entry is derived from a study of CD8+ T cells in alopecia areata. This CDR3 comprises 15 residues. Germline lookup yields CDR1 SGHDT and CDR2 YYEEEE. V was trimmed by 0 bases and J by 4 bases, leaving 10 bases between them. Study conclusions and caveats: Normal scalp showed lower clonality than lesional scalp, especially alopecia totalis/universalis.

Sequencing was performed on CD4+ T cells sorted from blood, taken at week 0. The clonotype was recovered from a human donor with alopecia areata. The chain uses TRBV5-6 and TRBJ2-2; D remains unclear. Here the CDR3 reads CASSLEDRITGELFF. The DNA for the CDR3 is TGTGCCAGCAGCTTGGAGGACCGCATCACCGGGGAGCTGTTTTTT.